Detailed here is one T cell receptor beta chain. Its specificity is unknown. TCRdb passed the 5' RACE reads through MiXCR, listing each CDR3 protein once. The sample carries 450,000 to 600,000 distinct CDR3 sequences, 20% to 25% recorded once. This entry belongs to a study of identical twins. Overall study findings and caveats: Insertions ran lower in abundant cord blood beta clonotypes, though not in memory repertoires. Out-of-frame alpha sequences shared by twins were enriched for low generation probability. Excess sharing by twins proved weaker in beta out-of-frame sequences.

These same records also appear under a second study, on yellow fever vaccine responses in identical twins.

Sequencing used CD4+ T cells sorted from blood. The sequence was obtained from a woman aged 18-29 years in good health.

CDR3 amino acids: CASSLDRGTNEQFF. The CDR3 DNA is TGTGCCAGCAGCTTAGATCGGGGTACCAATGAGCAGTTCTTC. The chain recombines TRBV11-2 with TRBJ2-1; D perhaps matches TRBD2 (5 bases). CDR1 is SGHAT, CDR2 FQNNGV, per germline. V shed 0 bases and J shed 6 bases, with 9 bases lying between them. CDR3 length equals 14 residues.